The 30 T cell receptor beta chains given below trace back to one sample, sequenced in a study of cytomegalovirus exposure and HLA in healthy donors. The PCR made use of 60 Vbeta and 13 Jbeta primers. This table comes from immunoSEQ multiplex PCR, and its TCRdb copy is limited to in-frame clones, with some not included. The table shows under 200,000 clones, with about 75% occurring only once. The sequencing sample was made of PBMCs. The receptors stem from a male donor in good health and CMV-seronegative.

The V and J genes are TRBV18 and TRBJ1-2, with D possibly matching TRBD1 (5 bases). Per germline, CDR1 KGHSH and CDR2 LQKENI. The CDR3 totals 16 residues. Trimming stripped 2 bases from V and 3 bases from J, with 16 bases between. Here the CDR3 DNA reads TGTGCCAGCTCACCAAGGAGGGACGGTGGCGACTATGGCTACACCTTC. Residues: CASSPRRDGGDYGYTF.

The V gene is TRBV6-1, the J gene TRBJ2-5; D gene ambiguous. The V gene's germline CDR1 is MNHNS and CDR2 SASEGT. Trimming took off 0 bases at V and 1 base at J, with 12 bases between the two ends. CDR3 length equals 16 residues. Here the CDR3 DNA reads TGTGCCAGCAGTGAAGCGCATCGGAGCCGCCAAGAGACCCAGTACTTC. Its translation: CASSEAHRSRQETQYF.

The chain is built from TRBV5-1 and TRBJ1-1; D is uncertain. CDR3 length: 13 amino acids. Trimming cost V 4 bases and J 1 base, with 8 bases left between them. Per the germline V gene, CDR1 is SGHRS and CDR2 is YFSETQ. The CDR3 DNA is TGCGCCAGCAGCGCTCTACCGAACACTGAAGCTTTCTTT. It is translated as CASSALPNTEAFF.

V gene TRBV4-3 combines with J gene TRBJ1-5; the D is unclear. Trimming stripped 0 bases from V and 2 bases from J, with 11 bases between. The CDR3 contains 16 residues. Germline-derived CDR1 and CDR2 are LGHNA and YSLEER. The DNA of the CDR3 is TGCGCCAGCAGCCAAGATTTCCAGGCTGGCAATCAGCCCCAGCATTTT. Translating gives CASSQDFQAGNQPQHF.

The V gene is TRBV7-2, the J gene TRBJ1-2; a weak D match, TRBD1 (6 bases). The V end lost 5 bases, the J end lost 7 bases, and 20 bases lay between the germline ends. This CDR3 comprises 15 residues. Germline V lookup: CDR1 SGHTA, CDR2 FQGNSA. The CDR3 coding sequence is TGTGCCAGCAGCCCGACACCGGACAGCTGGGGTGGCTACACCTTC. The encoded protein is CASSPTPDSWGGYTF.

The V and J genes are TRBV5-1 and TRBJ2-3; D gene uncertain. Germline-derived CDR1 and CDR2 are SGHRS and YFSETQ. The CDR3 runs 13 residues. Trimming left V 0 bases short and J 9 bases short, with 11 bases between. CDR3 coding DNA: TGCGCCAGCAGCTTGGGTAACGGAGAGACGCAGTATTTT. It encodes CASSLGNGETQYF.

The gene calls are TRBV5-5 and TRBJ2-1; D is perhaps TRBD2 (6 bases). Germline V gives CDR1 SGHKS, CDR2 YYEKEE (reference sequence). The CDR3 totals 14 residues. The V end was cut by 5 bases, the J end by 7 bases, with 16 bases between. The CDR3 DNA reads TGTGCCAGCAGTCCTCGGGACTCAGGGAATGAGCAGTTCTTC. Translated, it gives CASSPRDSGNEQFF.

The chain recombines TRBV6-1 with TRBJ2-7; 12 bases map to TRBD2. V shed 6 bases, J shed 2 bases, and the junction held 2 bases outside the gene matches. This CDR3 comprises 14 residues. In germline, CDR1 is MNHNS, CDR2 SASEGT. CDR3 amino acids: CASRLAGGAYEQYF. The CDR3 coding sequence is TGTGCCAGCAGACTAGCGGGGGGCGCCTACGAGCAGTACTTC.

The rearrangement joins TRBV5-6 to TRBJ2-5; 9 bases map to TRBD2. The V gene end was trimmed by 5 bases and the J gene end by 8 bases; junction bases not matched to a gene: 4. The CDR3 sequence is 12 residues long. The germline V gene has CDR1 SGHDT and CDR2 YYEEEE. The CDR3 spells CASRGLADTQYF. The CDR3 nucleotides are TGTGCCAGCAGGGGACTAGCAGATACCCAGTACTTC.

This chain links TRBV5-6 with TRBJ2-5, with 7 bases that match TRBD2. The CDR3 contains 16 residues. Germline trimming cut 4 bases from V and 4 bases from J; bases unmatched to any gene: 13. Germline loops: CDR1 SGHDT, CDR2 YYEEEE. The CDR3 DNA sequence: TGTGCCAGCAGCCGGGGTCCGGGGGGAGGGCGAGAGACCCAGTACTTC. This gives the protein CASSRGPGGGRETQYF.

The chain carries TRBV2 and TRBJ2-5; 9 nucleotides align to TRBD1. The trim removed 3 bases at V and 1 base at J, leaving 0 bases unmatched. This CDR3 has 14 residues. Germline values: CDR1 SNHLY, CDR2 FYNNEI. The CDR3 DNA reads TGTGCCAGCAGTGAGGACAGGGGCCAAGAGACCCAGTACTTC. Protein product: CASSEDRGQETQYF.

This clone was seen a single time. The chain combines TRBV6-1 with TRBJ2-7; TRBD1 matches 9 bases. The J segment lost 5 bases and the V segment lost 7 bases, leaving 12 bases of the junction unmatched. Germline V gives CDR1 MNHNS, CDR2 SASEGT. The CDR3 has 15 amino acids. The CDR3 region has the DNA TGTGCCAGCAAAGGGTTGACAGGGGGAGTTGACGAGCAGTACTTC. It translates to CASKGLTGGVDEQYF.

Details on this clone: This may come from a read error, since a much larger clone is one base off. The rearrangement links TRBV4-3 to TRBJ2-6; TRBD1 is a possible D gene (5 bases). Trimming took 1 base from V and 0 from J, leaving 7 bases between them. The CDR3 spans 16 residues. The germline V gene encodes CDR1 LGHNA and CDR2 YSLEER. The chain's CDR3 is CASSQARGSGANVLTF. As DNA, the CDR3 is TGCGCCAGCAGCCAAGCTAGGGGCTCTGGGGCCAACGTCCTGACTTTC.

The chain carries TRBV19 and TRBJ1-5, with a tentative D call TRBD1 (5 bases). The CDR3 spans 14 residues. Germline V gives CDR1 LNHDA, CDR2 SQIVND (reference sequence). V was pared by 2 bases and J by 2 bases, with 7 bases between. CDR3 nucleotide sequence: TGTGCCAGTAGTATACAGGGCGGCAATCAGCCCCAGCATTTT. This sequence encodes CASSIQGGNQPQHF.

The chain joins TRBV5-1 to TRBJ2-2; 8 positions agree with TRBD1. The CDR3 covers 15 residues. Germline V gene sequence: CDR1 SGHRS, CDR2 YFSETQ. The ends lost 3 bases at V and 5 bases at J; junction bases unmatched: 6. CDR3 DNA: TGCGCCAGCAGCTGGCAGGGGGCGGAGACCGGGGAGCTGTTTTTT. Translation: CASSWQGAETGELFF. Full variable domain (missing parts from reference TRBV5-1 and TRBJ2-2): KAGVTQTPRYLIKTRGQQVTLSCSPISGHRSVSWYQQTPGQGLQFLFEYFSETQRNKGNFPGRFSGRQFSNSRSEMNVSTLELGDSALYLCASSWQGAETGELFFGEGSRLTVL.

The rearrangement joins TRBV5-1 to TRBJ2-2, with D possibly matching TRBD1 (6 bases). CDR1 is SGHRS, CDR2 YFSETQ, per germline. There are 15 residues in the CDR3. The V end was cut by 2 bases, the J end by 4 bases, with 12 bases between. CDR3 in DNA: TGCGCCAGCAGCTTAACTACAGGGACCACCGGGGAGCTGTTTTTT. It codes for CASSLTTGTTGELFF.

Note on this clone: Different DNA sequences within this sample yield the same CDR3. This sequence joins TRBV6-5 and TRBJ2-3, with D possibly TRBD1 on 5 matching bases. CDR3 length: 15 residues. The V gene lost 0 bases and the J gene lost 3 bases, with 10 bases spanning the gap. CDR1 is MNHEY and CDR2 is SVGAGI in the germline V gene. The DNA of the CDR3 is TGTGCCAGCAGTTACTCGAACAGGTTTACAGATACGCAGTATTTT. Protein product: CASSYSNRFTDTQYF.

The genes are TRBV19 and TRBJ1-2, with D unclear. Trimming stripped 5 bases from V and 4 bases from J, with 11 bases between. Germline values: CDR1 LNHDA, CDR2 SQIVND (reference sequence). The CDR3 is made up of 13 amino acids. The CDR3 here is CASSPLNPYGYTF. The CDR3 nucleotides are TGTGCCAGTAGTCCACTTAATCCCTATGGCTACACCTTC.

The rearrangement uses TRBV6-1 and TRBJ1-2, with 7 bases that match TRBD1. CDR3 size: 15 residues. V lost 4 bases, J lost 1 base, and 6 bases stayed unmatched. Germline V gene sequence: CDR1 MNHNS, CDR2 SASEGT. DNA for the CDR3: TGTGCCAGCAGTGGGGGGGACAGCCTTAACTATGGCTACACCTTC. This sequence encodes CASSGGDSLNYGYTF.

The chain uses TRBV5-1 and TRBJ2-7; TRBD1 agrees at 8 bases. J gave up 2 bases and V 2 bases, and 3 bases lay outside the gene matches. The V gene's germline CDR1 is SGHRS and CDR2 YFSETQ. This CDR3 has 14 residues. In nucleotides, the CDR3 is TGCGCCAGCAGCTTATTGACAGGGGCCTACGAGCAGTACTTC. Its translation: CASSLLTGAYEQYF.

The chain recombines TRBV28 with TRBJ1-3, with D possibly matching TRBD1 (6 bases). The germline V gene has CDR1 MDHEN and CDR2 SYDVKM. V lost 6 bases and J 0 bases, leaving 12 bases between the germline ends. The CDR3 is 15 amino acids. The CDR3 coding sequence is TGTGCCAGCAGCAATACAGGGACCTCTGGAAACACCATATATTTT. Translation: CASSNTGTSGNTIYF.

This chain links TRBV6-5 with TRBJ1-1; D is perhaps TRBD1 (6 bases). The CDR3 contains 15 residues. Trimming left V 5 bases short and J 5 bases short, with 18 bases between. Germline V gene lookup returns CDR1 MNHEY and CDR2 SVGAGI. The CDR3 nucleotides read TGTGCCAGCAGTCGAGGACAGCTTCATGGGACTGAAGCTTTCTTT. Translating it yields CASSRGQLHGTEAFF.

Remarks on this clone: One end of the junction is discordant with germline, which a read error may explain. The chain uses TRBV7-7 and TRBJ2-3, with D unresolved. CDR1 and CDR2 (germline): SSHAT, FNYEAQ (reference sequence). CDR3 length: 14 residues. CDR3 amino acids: CASSVAGVTDTQYF. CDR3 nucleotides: TGTGCCAGCAGCGTAGCAGGAGTTACAGATACGCAGTATTTT.

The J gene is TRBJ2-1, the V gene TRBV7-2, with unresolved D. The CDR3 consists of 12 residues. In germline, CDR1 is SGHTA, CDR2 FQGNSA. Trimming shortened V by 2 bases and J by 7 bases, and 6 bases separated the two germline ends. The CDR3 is CASSLTWNEQFF. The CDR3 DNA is TGTGCCAGCAGCTTAACTTGGAATGAGCAGTTCTTC.

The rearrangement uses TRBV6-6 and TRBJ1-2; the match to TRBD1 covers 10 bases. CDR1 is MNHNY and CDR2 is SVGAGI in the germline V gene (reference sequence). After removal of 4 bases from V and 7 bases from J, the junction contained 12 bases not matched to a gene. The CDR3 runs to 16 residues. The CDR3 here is CASSSSPGTGAGGYTF. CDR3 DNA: TGTGCCAGCAGTTCAAGTCCCGGGACAGGGGCCGGTGGCTACACCTTC.

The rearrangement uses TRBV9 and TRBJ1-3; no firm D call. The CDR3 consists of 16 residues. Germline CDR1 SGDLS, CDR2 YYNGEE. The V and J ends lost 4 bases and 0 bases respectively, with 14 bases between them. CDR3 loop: CASSPDLVLSGNTIYF. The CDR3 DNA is TGTGCCAGCAGCCCCGATCTGGTACTCTCTGGAAACACCATATATTTT. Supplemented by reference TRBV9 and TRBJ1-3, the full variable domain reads DSGVTQTPKHLITATGQRVTLRCSPRSGDLSVYWYQQSLDQGLQFLIQYYNGEERAKGNILERFSAQQFPDLHSELNLSSLELGDSALYFCASSPDLVLSGNTIYFGEGSWLTVV.

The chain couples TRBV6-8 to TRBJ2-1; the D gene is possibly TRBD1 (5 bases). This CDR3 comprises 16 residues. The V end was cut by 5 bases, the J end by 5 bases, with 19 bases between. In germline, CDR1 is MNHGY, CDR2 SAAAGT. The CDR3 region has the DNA TGTGCCAGCAGTCGATTAGGGCAGGGATTAAACAATGAGCAGTTCTTC. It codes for CASSRLGQGLNNEQFF.

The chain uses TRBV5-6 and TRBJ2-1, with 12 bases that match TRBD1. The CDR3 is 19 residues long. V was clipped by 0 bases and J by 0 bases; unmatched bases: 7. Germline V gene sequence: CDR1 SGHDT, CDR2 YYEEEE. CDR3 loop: CASSLAGQGASLSYNEQFF. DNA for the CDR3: TGTGCCAGCAGCTTGGCGGGACAGGGGGCTTCCCTCTCCTACAATGAGCAGTTCTTC.

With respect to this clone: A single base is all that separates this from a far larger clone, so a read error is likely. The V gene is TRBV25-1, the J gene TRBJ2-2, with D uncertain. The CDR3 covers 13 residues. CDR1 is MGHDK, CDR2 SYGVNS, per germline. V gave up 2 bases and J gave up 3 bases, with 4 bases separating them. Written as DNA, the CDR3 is TGTGCCAGCAGTGAACAGTACACCGGGGAGCTGTTTTTT. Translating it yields CASSEQYTGELFF. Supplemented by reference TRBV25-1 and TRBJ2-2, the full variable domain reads EADIYQTPRYLVIGTGKKITLECSQTMGHDKMYWYQQDPGMELHLIHYSYGVNSTEKGDLSSESTVSRIRTEHFPLTLESARPSHTSQYLCASSEQYTGELFFGEGSRLTVL.

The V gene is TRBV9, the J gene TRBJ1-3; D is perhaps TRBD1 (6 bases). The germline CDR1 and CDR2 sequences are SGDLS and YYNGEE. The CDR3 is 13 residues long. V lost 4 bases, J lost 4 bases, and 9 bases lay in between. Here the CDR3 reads CASSLGQGNTIYF. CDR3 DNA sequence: TGTGCCAGCAGCCTAGGACAGGGAAACACCATATATTTT.